This TCR beta chain was documented in a study of T cell repertoires in cytomegalovirus infection. Study-level information: It can be stated that public TCR beta signatures indicated CMV infection as well as a matching HLA type. General observations from the study: Cumulative public TCR beta family frequency identified CMV carriers with the relevant HLA. Dominating the ex vivo response were HLA-C-restricted CMV-specific TCR beta clonotypes.

V was pared by 2 bases and J by 3 bases, with 12 bases between. This CDR3 contains 15 residues. CDR1 is SGHTA and CDR2 is FQGNSA in the germline V gene. TCRdb analysed the reads with MiXCR anew, one entry per CDR3 protein. In the table there are 400,000 or so distinct CDR3 sequences, under 40% of which are singletons. At least ten counts were recorded for this clonotype. The antigen is unknown. The genes are TRBV7-2 and TRBJ2-3, with TRBD1 as a possible D gene (5 bases). The sample consisted of PBMCs. The clonotype originates from a human donor in good health (CMV status not recorded). Some clones in this sample may be carry-over from other donors' samples. CDR3 in DNA: TGTGCCAGCAGCTTATACCGCAGGGAAACAGATACGCAGTATTTT. Protein product: CASSLYRRETDTQYF.